This T cell receptor beta chain was identified during a study of control samples from healthy donors and cancer patients. Measured with immunoSEQ multiplex PCR; TCRdb has only the in-frame clones, and not every one. The table includes approximately 97,000 clones, around 88% detected once. CDR1 and CDR2 from the germline V gene are LNHDA and SQIVND (reference sequence). V trimming: 3 bases; J trimming: 5 bases; junction bases outside the gene matches: 9. The CDR3 runs to 15 residues. This TCR derives from a man aged 30-40 years in good health. This rearrangement joins TRBV19 to TRBJ2-7, with TRBD1 matching 8 bases. The sample consisted of blood. The CDR3 spells CASSIGQGGIDEQYF. The CDR3 DNA reads as TGTGCCAGTAGTATCGGACAGGGAGGTATCGACGAGCAGTACTTC.